The subject of this entry is one TCR beta chain. Its antigen is as yet unknown. Building the TCR beta libraries relied on iRepertoire HTBI primers, and CDR3 regions underwent Arm-PCR. Authors' processing steps: Overall, samples carried some 67 TRBV and more than 13 TRBJ segments. TCRdb re-analysed the multiplex PCR reads in MiXCR, keeping a single row per CDR3 protein. The V and J calls were determined by TCRdb, not by the authors. The sample shows roughly 400,000 distinct CDR3 sequences, around 20% of them seen only once. Time point here: persistent/refractory GD, antithyroid drugs over 5 years with positive TRAb. RNA extracted from PBMCs served as the sequencing template. The sample belongs to a study of regulatory T cells in long-lasting Graves disease. Whole-study results and caveats: Favored usage of TRBV28, TRBJ1-2 and TRBJ2-5 was recorded in persistent disease. Relative to newly diagnosed Graves' patients, persistent ones had lower TCR diversity. Sharing of public clonotypes was greater in persistent patients (about 3,000) than in new patients (more than 900).

J gave up 8 bases and V 2 bases, and 8 bases lay outside the gene matches. The CDR3 is made up of 16 amino acids. The germline gives CDR1 MNHNS, CDR2 SASEGT. The sample consisted of peripheral blood mononuclear cells (PBMCs), taken when the disease was refractory, from a patient treated with antithyroid drugs. The rearrangement uses TRBV6-1 and TRBJ2-1; 11 positions match TRBD1. This clonotype was sampled from a female donor with Graves disease. The CDR3, as DNA: TGTGCCAGCAGTGAAAGTGAGGGACAGGGGGGGGATGAGCAGTTCTTC. Residues: CASSESEGQGGDEQFF.